This record concerns one T cell receptor (beta chain) sequence. Its antigen has not been determined. The record has no base qualities; no much larger clone is one base away. This record belongs to a study of blood T cell repertoires in COVID-19 (dated by TCRdb to 2019 to 2021). The study in broad terms: The collaborator samples originated in the United States, Italy and Spain and spanned the acute and convalescent phases of COVID-19. The repertoires were released in a freely available public database meant as a resource for research on the immune response to SARS-CoV-2. Subjects who had been exposed to COVID-19, were actively infected with it, or had recovered from it provided the deeply sampled blood TCRbeta repertoires that made up the dataset. The sample metadata nearly always contained a de-identified subject ID, COVID-19 status, age in years and sex. Where HLA class I and class II types were available, the types were taken from metadata supplied by the sample provider, not from assay-based typing. The samples were drawn from the first 160 participants of the ongoing ImmuneRACE study and from more than 1,000 subjects provided by 6 global collaborators. The prospective study material was composed of cDNA or gDNA derived from T cells, B-cell-depleted T cells, or PBMCs. The paper's findings and limits, for the study overall: The quantity of clinical and demographic metadata differed by source and by participant and was supplied without curation.

The immunoSEQ Assay, a bias-controlled multiplex PCR, was used to amplify TCRbeta CDR3 regions from genomic DNA. The original methods were these. Nucleated cell counts per sample were estimated from amplification of reference gene primers within the assay. To quantify the absolute abundance of each unique TCRbeta CDR3 rearrangement, sequence reads were collapsed and filtered. For each sample, productive Simpson clonality was calculated as the square root of Simpson's diversity index across productive rearrangements. TCRdb took over this immuneACCESS table, retaining in-frame rearrangements with V and J assigned. Such tables are incomplete; in checked studies, under half of the missing clones stem from an unresolved V gene, and the remainder is unexplained. Clonal size and the V and J genes are those of that table, whereas D and trimming came from the DNA. The sample table records under 200,000 clones; approximately 83% of these occur just once. Approximately 13% of the sample goes to the ten largest clones.

Enrolling through a virtual design, the prospective study's participants ranged in age from about 18 to 100 years and lived across more than 20 United States geographic areas. In the prospective study, participants were assigned to cohorts based on the clinical history participants reported in a screening survey and a study questionnaire. Recovered participants in ImmuneRACE Cohort 3 were defined by two consecutive negative NP/OP PCR tests, clearance by a healthcare professional, or resolution of symptoms. Each participant in the prospective study had whole blood, serum and a nasopharyngeal or oropharyngeal swab collected by mobile phlebotomists. Over a roughly two-month period, participants in the prospective study had the option of providing additional blood draws and questionnaires. Before DNA extraction, prospective study blood samples were shipped either frozen or at room temperature. Sequencing used PBMCs or T cells enriched from blood (not recorded which). This TCR was sampled from a woman in her sixties or seventies who had recovered from COVID-19.

The nucleotide sequence reads TGTGCCAGCAGTGGAGGGGGGGCAGGGAGCTCCTATAATTCACCCCTCCACTTT. Translation gives CASSGGGAGSSYNSPLHF. The V and J genes are TRBV2 and TRBJ1-6; a tentative D match to TRBD1 spans 6 bases. The junction shows trimming of 4 bases on V and 0 bases on J, plus 16 bases between the germline ends. There are 18 amino acids in the CDR3, from cysteine to phenylalanine inclusive. The only DNA kept is the CDR3, 54 bases in frame from the first base. The germline V gene supplies CDR1 SNHLY and CDR2 FYNNEI.